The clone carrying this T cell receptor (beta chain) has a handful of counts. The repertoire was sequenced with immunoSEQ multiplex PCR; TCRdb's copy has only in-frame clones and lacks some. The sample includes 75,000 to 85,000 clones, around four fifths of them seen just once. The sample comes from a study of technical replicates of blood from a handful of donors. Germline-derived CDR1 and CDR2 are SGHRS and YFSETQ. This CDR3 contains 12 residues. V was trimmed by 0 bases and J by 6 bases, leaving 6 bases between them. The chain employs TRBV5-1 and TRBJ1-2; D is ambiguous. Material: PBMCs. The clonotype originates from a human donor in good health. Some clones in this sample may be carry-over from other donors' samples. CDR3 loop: CASSLAADGYTF. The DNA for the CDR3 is TGCGCCAGCAGCTTGGCCGCGGATGGCTACACCTTC.